What follows describes a single T cell receptor beta chain. The sample belongs to a study of blood T cell repertoires in COVID-19. On the study more broadly: COVID-19 samples from acute and convalescent phases originated in the United States, Italy and Spain. Nucleic acid was either cDNA or gDNA, and it came from T cells, B-cell-depleted T cells, or PBMCs.

How the authors handled the data: For nucleated cells, counts were estimated from reference gene primer amplification. The data were produced by immunoSEQ multiplex PCR, yet TCRdb's version contains in-frame clones alone and is incomplete. The D gene and trimming were derived from the DNA, and the V and J assignments and clone size from that table. The sample lists around 160,000 clones; 84% were seen once. The origin of this receptor is a woman at least 80 years old with acute or convalescent COVID-19. Sequencing was performed on peripheral blood.

The DNA for the CDR3 is TGTGCCAGTGGGGAAGGAGGGACCGGGGAGCTGTTTTTT. Its translation: CASGEGGTGELFF. This rearrangement joins TRBV19 to TRBJ2-2, with D possibly being TRBD2 (6 bases). Germline V gene lookup returns CDR1 LNHDA and CDR2 SQIVND (reference sequence). This CDR3 contains 13 residues. The V end lost 8 bases, the J end lost 5 bases, and 12 bases lay between the germline ends.